This TCR beta chain is from a study of T-cell reconstitution after alpha-beta-depleted transplantation in children. Unique molecular identifiers were incorporated during preparation of the TCRbeta library. TCRdb redid the calling of the PCR reads with MiXCR, one entry per CDR3 protein. The table includes about 500,000 distinct CDR3 sequences, approximately 32% detected once. CDR3 length: 14 amino acids. Trimming at V came to 6 bases and at J to 9 bases, leaving 10 bases not matched to a gene. The chain is built from TRBV12-3 or TRBV12-4 and TRBJ1-5, with TRBD1 matching over 8 bases. The material sequenced was PBMCs from the stem cell graft donor, taken from the stem cell graft. The sequence came from a human donor who donated a stem cell graft to a child with aplastic anemia. CDR3 coding DNA: TGTGCCAGCAGAGAAACAGGGGGAGGAAGGCCCCAGCATTTT. It codes for CASRETGGGRPQHF.